This T cell receptor (beta chain) is from a study of CD4 T cells in relation to SARS-CoV-2 and coronaviruses. Study details: ViraFEST: approximately ten-day antigen culture of PBMCs, then TCR beta CDR3 sequencing. Convalescent patients were 8 or 9 males and 4 females; two were Hispanic.

The trim removed 0 bases at V and 5 bases at J, leaving 7 bases unmatched. The CDR3 runs to 15 residues. Germline CDR1 reads SGHRS; CDR2 reads YFSETQ. Assay: immunoSEQ multiplex PCR; the TCRdb copy retains only in-frame clones and omits some. The table shows 35,000 to 45,000 clones, with 75% to 90% occurring only once. Findings of the study overall: In around two thirds of donors, memory CD4+ clonotypes crossrecognized SARS-CoV-2 and at least one common cold coronavirus spike.

More than 7.5 x 10^4 naive or memory CD4+ cells were cultured with CEF peptides for about 10 days. As regards this clone: The antigen is unknown.

The rearrangement joins TRBV5-1 to TRBJ2-7; 8 bases are shared with TRBD1. The source is an adult with COVID-19. Sequencing used naive CD4+ T cells from PBMCs, cultured in vitro. The subset here: naive CD4+ T cells isolated by negative enrichment. In nucleotides, the CDR3 is TGCGCCAGCAGCTTGGAGGACAGGGTGCGTGACGAGCAGTACTTC. Protein: CASSLEDRVRDEQYF.